This T cell receptor (beta chain) comes out of a study of early T cells in non-severe SARS-CoV-2 infection. Study-level background: RNA in bulk from unsorted whole blood was sequenced, and chains were unpaired. Study-wide results and limits: Matches to VDJdb favored anti-spike CD8 responses and missed private and CD4 specificities.

Via MiXCR, TCRdb re-called the 5' RACE reads, giving one row per CDR3 protein. This sample has 80,000 or so distinct CDR3 sequences, with 6% to 7% found just once. Germline V gene sequence: CDR1 DFQATT, CDR2 SNEGSKA (reference sequence). CDR3 length: 16 residues. Trimming stripped 6 bases from V and 0 bases from J, with 21 bases between. This clonotype was seen repeatedly, ten times or more. Its antigen is as yet unknown. The sequenced sample was whole blood. The rearrangement uses TRBV20-1 and TRBJ2-7; TRBD2 might be the D (6 bases). The TCR comes from an adult who was a healthcare worker with PCR-confirmed SARS-CoV-2 infection or an uninfected control (not recorded which). CDR3 residues: CSATLGAISGSYEQYF. Here the CDR3 DNA reads TGCAGTGCCACCTTAGGGGCGATTAGCGGCTCCTACGAGCAGTACTTC.